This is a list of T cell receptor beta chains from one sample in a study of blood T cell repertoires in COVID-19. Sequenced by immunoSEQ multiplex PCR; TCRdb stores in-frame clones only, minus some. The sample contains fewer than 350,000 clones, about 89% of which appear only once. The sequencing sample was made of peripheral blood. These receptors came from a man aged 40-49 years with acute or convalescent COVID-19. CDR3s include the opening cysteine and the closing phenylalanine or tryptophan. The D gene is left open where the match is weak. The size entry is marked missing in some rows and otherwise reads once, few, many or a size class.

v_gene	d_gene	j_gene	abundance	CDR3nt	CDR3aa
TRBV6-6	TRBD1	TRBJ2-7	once	TGTGCCAGCAGCCCAGACAGGGGGCCCAACGAGCAGTACTTC	CASSPDRGPNEQYF
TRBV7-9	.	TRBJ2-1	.	TGTGCCAGCAGCTTAGCCAGGAATGAGCAGTTCTTC	CASSLARNEQFF
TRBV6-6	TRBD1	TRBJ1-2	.	TGTGCCAGCAGTTCCCGACAGGGGGCGTGGGGCTACACCTTC	CASSSRQGAWGYTF
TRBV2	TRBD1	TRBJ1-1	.	TGTGCCAGCAGTGAAATGACAGGGGGCGCGATCCCTGAAGCTTTCTTT	CASSEMTGGAIPEAFF
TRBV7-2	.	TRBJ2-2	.	TGTGCCAGCAGCTTAGTGGTGCGGGGTACCGGGGAGCTGTTTTTT	CASSLVVRGTGELFF
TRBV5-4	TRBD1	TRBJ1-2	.	TGTGCCAGCAGCACTCGGGACAGGGTGTATGGCTACACCTTC	CASSTRDRVYGYTF
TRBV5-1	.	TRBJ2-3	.	TGCGCCAGCAGCGTCCGGACTGGAGATACGCAGTATTTT	CASSVRTGDTQYF
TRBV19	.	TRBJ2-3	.	TGTGCCAGTAGTATGCAGGGAACGACGGTAGATACGCAGTATTTT	CASSMQGTTVDTQYF
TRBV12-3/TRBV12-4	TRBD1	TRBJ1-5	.	TGTGCCAGCAGTTTAACAGGGGACCAGCCCCAGCATTTT	CASSLTGDQPQHF
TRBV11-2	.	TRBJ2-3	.	TGTGCCAGCAGCTCCCCGACTAGTCCCAGAGCAGATACGCAGTATTTT	CASSSPTSPRADTQYF
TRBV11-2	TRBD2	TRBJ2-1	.	TGTGCCAGCAGGGCTACCTTCAGCGGGGGGGCCTATGAGCAGTTCTTC	CASRATFSGGAYEQFF
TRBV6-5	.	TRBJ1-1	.	TGTGCCAGCAGGGGGCTTTGGAACACTGAAGCTTTCTTT	CASRGLWNTEAFF
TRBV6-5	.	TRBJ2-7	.	TGTGCCAGCAGTACGAGACAGAGCGGGCACGAGCAGTACTTC	CASSTRQSGHEQYF
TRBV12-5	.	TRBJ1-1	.	TGTGCTAGTGGTTTAAAAGGCGGTTTGGCTGAAGCTTTCTTT	CASGLKGGLAEAFF
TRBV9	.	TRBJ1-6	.	TGTGCCAGCAGCTCCAGGAATTCACCCCTCCACTTT	CASSSRNSPLHF
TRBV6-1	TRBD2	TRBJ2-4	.	TGTGCCAGCAGTGAGTTGCCTAGCGGGGGATCTGCCAAAAACATTCAGTACTTC	CASSELPSGGSAKNIQYF
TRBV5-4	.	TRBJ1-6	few	TGTGCCAGCAGCTACCGGGACAAGTCGTTCCCCCTCCACTTT	CASSYRDKSFPLHF
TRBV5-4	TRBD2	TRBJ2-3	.	TGTGCCAGCAGCTTGGGGGCGGGGGTTAGCACAGATACGCAGTATTTT	CASSLGAGVSTDTQYF
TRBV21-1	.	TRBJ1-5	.	TGTGCCAGCAGCAAACGTGCCGGACAGGGGTCTTATAGCAATCAGCCCCAGCATTTT	CASSKRAGQGSYSNQPQHF
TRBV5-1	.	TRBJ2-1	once	TGCGCCAGCAGCTCTCAGGGGAGTTACAATGAGCAGTTCTTC	CASSSQGSYNEQFF
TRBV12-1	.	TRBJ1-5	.	TGTGCCAGCAGCTTTAGGCGAAAAAGGAGCGGCAATCAGCCCCAGCATTTT	CASSFRRKRSGNQPQHF
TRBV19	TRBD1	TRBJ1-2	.	TGTGCCAGTGCTACCTCCGGGACAGGGGGCGTAAAGGTCACCTTC	CASATSGTGGVKVTF
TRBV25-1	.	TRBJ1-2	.	TGTGCCAGCAGTGAATCCCCCGGAAGGAGCGGCTATGGCTACACCTTC	CASSESPGRSGYGYTF
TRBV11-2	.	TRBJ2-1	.	TGTGCCAGCGAAACAAAGAATGAGCAGTTCTTC	CASETKNEQFF
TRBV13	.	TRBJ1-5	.	TGTGCCAGCAGCAAATCAGGGGTTCAGCCCCAGCATTTT	CASSKSGVQPQHF
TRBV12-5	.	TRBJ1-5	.	TGTGCTAGTGGTTTGGGGGACACCGATCAGCCCCAGCATTTT	CASGLGDTDQPQHF
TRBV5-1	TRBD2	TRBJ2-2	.	TGCGCCAGCAGCGTCCCCGGGGGGGTTAACACCGGGGAGCTGTTTTTT	CASSVPGGVNTGELFF
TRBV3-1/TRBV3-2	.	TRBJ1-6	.	TGTGCCAGCATGGACAGCGGTAATTCACCCCTCCACTTT	CASMDSGNSPLHF
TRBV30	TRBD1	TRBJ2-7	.	TGTGCCTGGAGCGCCGACAGGGGAGTTTACGAGCAGTACTTC	CAWSADRGVYEQYF
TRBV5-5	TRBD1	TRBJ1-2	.	TGTGCCAGCAGCTTGAGGGACAGGGTGGCCCCCAGCTATGGCTACACCTTC	CASSLRDRVAPSYGYTF
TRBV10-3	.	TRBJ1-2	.	TGTGCCATCAGTGAGCGGGGGGACTATGGCTACACCTTC	CAISERGDYGYTF
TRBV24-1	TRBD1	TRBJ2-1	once	TGTGCCACCAGTGATGCACAGGGGTTTTTCTACAATGAGCAGTTCTTC	CATSDAQGFFYNEQFF
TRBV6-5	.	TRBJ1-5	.	TGTGCCAGCAGCCTCGGGGCAGGGGTTCAGCCCCAGCATTTT	CASSLGAGVQPQHF
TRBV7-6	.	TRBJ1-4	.	TGTGCCAGCAGCTTGTGTGAGGTAAATGCTAATGAAAAACTGTTTTTT	CASSLCEVNANEKLFF
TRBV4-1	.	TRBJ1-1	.	TGCGCCAGCAGCCCTTTATCGGACTTAAGGGCTGAAGCTTTCTTT	CASSPLSDLRAEAFF
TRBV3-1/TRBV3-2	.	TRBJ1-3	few	TGTGCCAGCAGCCAAGTAGGAAACACCATATATTTT	CASSQVGNTIYF
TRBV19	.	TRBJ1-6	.	TGTGCCAGTAGATGGTACAGGGAGAATTCACCCCTCCACTTT	CASRWYRENSPLHF
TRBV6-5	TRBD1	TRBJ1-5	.	TGTGCCACCCAGGGGGCAAATCAGCCCCAGCATTTT	CATQGANQPQHF
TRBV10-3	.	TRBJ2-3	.	TGTGCTCATCAAGGGGATTCTAGCACAGATACGCAGTATTTT	CAHQGDSSTDTQYF
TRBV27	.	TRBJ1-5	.	TGTGCCAGCAGTTTCCCCCACAGGGTGAGGGGAAAGAAACAGCCCCAGCATTTT	CASSFPHRVRGKKQPQHF
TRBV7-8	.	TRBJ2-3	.	TGTGCCAGCAGCTTAAAGCGGGCGGGGGCGGTCGATACGCAGTATTTT	CASSLKRAGAVDTQYF
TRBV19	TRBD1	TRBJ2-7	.	TGTTCGTCCGGGACAGGGGTCGCCTACGAGCAGTACTTC	CSSGTGVAYEQYF
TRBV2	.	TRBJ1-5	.	TGTGCCAGCAGTGAGAGGACTTATAGCAATCAGCCCCAGCATTTT	CASSERTYSNQPQHF
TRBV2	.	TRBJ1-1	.	TGTGCCAGCAGTTCTCTGGACAAAAACGGTTTCTTT	CASSSLDKNGFF
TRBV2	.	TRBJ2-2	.	TGTGCCAGCAGTTTAGGAGACCGCACCGGGGAGCTGTTTTTT	CASSLGDRTGELFF
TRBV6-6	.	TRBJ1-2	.	TGTGCCAGCAGTTTAGAGGTGGGGAGCTATGGCTACACCTTC	CASSLEVGSYGYTF
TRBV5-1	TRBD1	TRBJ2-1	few	TGCGCCAGCACTCTTGGGACAGGGGGATATGAGCAGTTCTTC	CASTLGTGGYEQFF
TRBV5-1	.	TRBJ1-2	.	TGCGCCAGCAGTGGCAACAGGTTAAATGGCTACACCTTC	CASSGNRLNGYTF
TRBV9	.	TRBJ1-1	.	TGTGCCAGCAGCGTATCCCGGGGACTTTTAAACACTGAAGCTTTCTTT	CASSVSRGLLNTEAFF
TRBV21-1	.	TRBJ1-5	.	TGTGCCAGCATCTTTTTACAGGGGGCGAAGGTTTTGTGTAGCAATCAGCCCCAGCATTTT	CASIFLQGAKVLCSNQPQHF
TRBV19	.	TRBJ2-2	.	TGTGCCAGTAGTCTTAGCCCCACCGGGGAGCTGTTTTTT	CASSLSPTGELFF